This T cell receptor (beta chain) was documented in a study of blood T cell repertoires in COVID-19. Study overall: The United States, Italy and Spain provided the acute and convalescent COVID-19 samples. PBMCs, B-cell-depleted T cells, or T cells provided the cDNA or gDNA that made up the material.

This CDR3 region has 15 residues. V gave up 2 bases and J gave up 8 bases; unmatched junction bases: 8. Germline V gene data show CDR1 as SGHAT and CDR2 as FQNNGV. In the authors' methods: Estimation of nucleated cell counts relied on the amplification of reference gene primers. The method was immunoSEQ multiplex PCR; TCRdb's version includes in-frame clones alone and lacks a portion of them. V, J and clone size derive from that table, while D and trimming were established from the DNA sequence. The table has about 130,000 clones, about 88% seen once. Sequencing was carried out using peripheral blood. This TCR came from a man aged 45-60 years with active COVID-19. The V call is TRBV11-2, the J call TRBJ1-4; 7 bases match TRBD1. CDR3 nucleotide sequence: TGTGCCAGCAGCTTATTTAGGACAGGAGGGGAAAAACTGTTTTTT. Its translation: CASSLFRTGGEKLFF.